This T cell receptor (beta chain) was identified during a study of blood T cell repertoires in COVID-19. Study context: Samples representing acute and convalescent COVID-19 were sourced from the United States, Italy and Spain. From T cells, B-cell-depleted T cells, or PBMCs came the material, which was cDNA or gDNA.

In the study's own analysis: Estimation of nucleated cell counts relied on the amplification of reference gene primers. The data were produced by immunoSEQ multiplex PCR, yet TCRdb's version contains in-frame clones alone and is incomplete. That table furnishes V, J and clone size, whereas the DNA furnished D and trimming. The sample contains 200,000 to 250,000 clones, 70% to 90% of which appear only once. Germline V gene lookup returns CDR1 LNHDA and CDR2 SQIVND (reference sequence). The junction had 17 bases not matched to a gene; V was cut back by 8 bases and J by 5 bases. This CDR3 is 16 amino acids long.

Sample: peripheral blood. This clonotype was sampled from a woman in her forties with acute or convalescent COVID-19. This rearrangement joins TRBV19 to TRBJ1-1; 7 bases are shared with TRBD1. The CDR3 nucleotides are TGTGCCAGTTCACCCCCCGGGACAGCCCTAGGGACTGAAGCTTTCTTT. Amino acids: CASSPPGTALGTEAFF.